What follows are 18 T cell receptor beta chains derived from one specimen sequenced in a study of blood T cells in healthy people across ages. The use of a sample-barcoded 5' primer and a J-beta primer mix characterized a second PCR of 7 to 11 cycles. TCRdb itself ran the 5' RACE reads through MiXCR, one entry per CDR3 protein. The sample includes 910,000 or so distinct CDR3 sequences, approximately 50% seen only once; the top ten take over 20%. The sequenced sample consisted of blood. The receptors come from a woman aged 55 to 70 in good health.

This clonotype was seen a few times. This chain joins TRBV20-1 and TRBJ2-7; either TRBD1 or TRBD2 may fit D (5 bases each). CDR1 and CDR2 (germline): DFQATT, SNEGSKA (reference sequence). This CDR3 has 16 amino acids. The V end was cut by 0 bases, the J end by 0 bases, with 15 bases between. CDR3 DNA sequence: TGCAGTGCTAGAGATCCGGGACCGAGAAGCTCCTACGAGCAGTACTTC. Translated, it gives CSARDPGPRSSYEQYF.

In this sample, this clonotype turned up many times. The J gene is TRBJ2-5, the V gene TRBV24-1, with D hard to call. The V and J ends lost 4 bases and 5 bases respectively, with 4 bases between them. Germline CDR1 KGHDR, CDR2 SFDVKD. This CDR3 contains 11 residues. CDR3 bases: TGTGCCACCAGTGAAGGGGAGACCCAGTACTTC. This encodes CATSEGETQYF.

A word on this clonotype: A read error may account for a junction end that differs from germline. This chain uses TRBV4-1 with TRBJ2-5; 7 bases agree with TRBD1. The germline CDR1 and CDR2 sequences are MGHRA and YSYEKL. The CDR3 is made up of 14 amino acids. In DNA form, the CDR3 reads TGCGCCGGCAGCCAAGGGGACAGCCAAGAGACCCAGTACTTC. Its protein is CAGSQGDSQETQYF.

The rearrangement joins TRBV29-1 to TRBJ2-3; 9 bases map to TRBD2. CDR1 is SQVTM, CDR2 ANQGSEA, per germline. This CDR3 contains 13 residues. The V gene end was trimmed by 6 bases and the J gene end by 5 bases; junction bases not matched to a gene: 6. CDR3 DNA sequence: TGCAGCGTCGGAGCGGGAGGTGAAGATACGCAGTATTTT. Its protein is CSVGAGGEDTQYF.

The chain couples TRBV6-5 to TRBJ2-3; TRBD2 aligns across 7 bases. V was clipped by 0 bases and J by 5 bases; unmatched bases: 17. The length of the CDR3 is 19 residues. Germline loops: CDR1 MNHEY, CDR2 SVGAGI. The CDR3 DNA sequence: TGTGCCAGCAGTTACTCGTACCACCCGACGGGGGGTTACGAAGATACGCAGTATTTT. Translation gives CASSYSYHPTGGYEDTQYF.

The chain is built from TRBV4-1 and TRBJ1-3; a possible D gene is TRBD1 (6 bases). Trimming stripped 1 base from V and 4 bases from J, with 11 bases between. Germline V gene sequence: CDR1 MGHRA, CDR2 YSYEKL. This CDR3 contains 15 residues. CDR3 nucleotide sequence: TGCGCCAGCAGCCAAGCTCGGACAGCAGGAAACACCATATATTTT. Translation: CASSQARTAGNTIYF.

The V and J genes are TRBV28 and TRBJ2-3, with 9 bases aligning to TRBD2. The CDR3 runs 17 residues. J was trimmed by 2 bases and V by 3 bases; bases with no gene match: 9. From germline, CDR1 is MDHEN and CDR2 SYDVKM. CDR3 protein: CASSFTVVAGDTDTQYF. The CDR3 DNA follows: TGTGCCAGCAGTTTTACGGTGGTAGCGGGAGACACAGATACGCAGTATTTT.

The chain uses TRBV20-1 and TRBJ2-7, with 8 bases matching TRBD2. CDR3 length: 13 amino acids. The junction had 5 bases not matched to a gene; V was cut back by 7 bases and J by 0 bases. The germline gives CDR1 DFQATT, CDR2 SNEGSKA (reference sequence). The DNA for the CDR3 is TGCAGTGTCGAGACTAGCGTCTCCTACGAGCAGTACTTC. It translates to CSVETSVSYEQYF.

This clonotype was recorded only once. CDR3 amino acids: CASSARSGTSVRNNEQFF. CDR3 coding DNA: TGTGCCAGCAGCGCCCGTTCCGGGACTAGCGTTCGGAACAATGAGCAGTTCTTC. The chain employs TRBV11-2 and TRBJ2-1; the match to TRBD2 covers 10 bases. The V gene's germline CDR1 is SGHAT and CDR2 FQNNGV. The V segment lost 5 bases and the J segment 5 bases; nucleotides outside the gene matches: 15. The CDR3 consists of 18 residues.

The sample holds a few counts of this clonotype. The chain carries TRBV4-1 and TRBJ2-7; 7 nucleotides align to TRBD1. V shed 1 base, J shed 5 bases, and the junction held 11 bases outside the gene matches. The CDR3 extends over 16 amino acids. Per the germline V gene, CDR1 is MGHRA and CDR2 is YSYEKL. As DNA, the CDR3 is TGCGCCAGCAGCCAAGCCTCCAGGGGGTATCGGGACGAGCAGTACTTC. It yields the protein CASSQASRGYRDEQYF.

This rearrangement joins TRBV28 to TRBJ2-3; possibly TRBD2 for D (5 bases). The CDR3 totals 17 residues. Germline V lookup: CDR1 MDHEN, CDR2 SYDVKM. Trimming pared 3 bases from V and 2 bases from J, leaving 18 bases between. The DNA of the CDR3 is TGTGCCAGCAGTTTGGTGGGAGAGACCCGAATCACAGATACGCAGTATTTT. Translating it yields CASSLVGETRITDTQYF.

This clonotype was detected only a few times. V and J are TRBV28 and TRBJ2-7; 10 bases are a match to TRBD2. CDR3 size: 17 residues. Trimming removed 6 bases from V and 2 bases from J; junction bases left unmatched: 13. The germline V gene encodes CDR1 MDHEN and CDR2 SYDVKM. This CDR3 is CASRSPLAGAGTYEQYF. The CDR3 DNA reads as TGTGCCAGCAGGTCACCCCTAGCGGGAGCTGGGACCTACGAGCAGTACTTC.

J is TRBJ2-3 and V is TRBV5-1; no clear D. This CDR3 region has 14 residues. The germline CDR1 and CDR2 sequences are SGHRS and YFSETQ. V was pared by 5 bases and J by 3 bases, with 13 bases between. CDR3 in amino acids: CASRREERTDTQYF. The CDR3 nucleotides are TGCGCCAGCAGGCGTGAGGAGAGGACAGATACGCAGTATTTT. The whole variable domain, remainder taken from reference TRBV5-1 and TRBJ2-3, is KAGVTQTPRYLIKTRGQQVTLSCSPISGHRSVSWYQQTPGQGLQFLFEYFSETQRNKGNFPGRFSGRQFSNSRSEMNVSTLELGDSALYLCASRREERTDTQYFGPGTRLTVL.

This clonotype was detected only a few times. V and J are TRBV4-1 and TRBJ1-2; the D is unclear. The V end was cut by 0 bases, the J end by 4 bases, with 12 bases between. The CDR3 covers 15 residues. The germline gives CDR1 MGHRA, CDR2 YSYEKL. CDR3 protein: CASSQEEQRSYGYTF. In DNA, the CDR3 is TGCGCCAGCAGCCAAGAAGAACAGAGGTCCTATGGCTACACCTTC.

This clonotype was counted many times. The V gene is TRBV29-1, the J gene TRBJ2-3; D is ambiguous. From germline, CDR1 is SQVTM and CDR2 ANQGSEA. The CDR3 is made up of 12 amino acids. The ends were cut back, 7 bases at V and 3 bases at J, with 11 bases in the middle. This chain's CDR3 is CSAPVRTDTQYF. CDR3 in DNA: TGCAGCGCCCCAGTGAGAACAGATACGCAGTATTTT.

The J gene is TRBJ1-1, the V gene TRBV13, with D tentatively TRBD1 (5 bases). Germline V gene sequence: CDR1 PRHDT, CDR2 FYEKMQ (reference sequence). V dropped 4 bases and J dropped 3 bases, with 18 bases sitting between them. The CDR3 is 16 residues long. CDR3 loop: CASSSNGGSRDTEAFF. Written as DNA, the CDR3 is TGTGCCAGCAGCTCCAACGGGGGATCTAGGGACACTGAAGCTTTCTTT.

Points on this clonotype: The junction does not match germline at one end; this may be a read error. The chain recombines TRBV18 with TRBJ2-5; D possibly corresponds to TRBD2 (7 bases). The J call may be in error: the DNA end matches TRBJ2-7 better. Looked up from germline, CDR1 is KGHSH and CDR2 is LQKENI. This CDR3 has 20 amino acids. The DNA of the CDR3 is TGTACCAGCTCACCACTAGGTCCCAGAAGGGGAGGGGGTCCACGCTACGAGCAGTACTTC. This encodes CTSSPLGPRRGGGPRYEQYF.

This clonotype has only one observation. The CDR3 region is CASSLPSSGVNEQFF. The CDR3 coding sequence is TGTGCCAGCAGTTTACCTTCTAGCGGAGTTAATGAGCAGTTCTTC. This sequence joins TRBV28 and TRBJ2-1; TRBD2 matches at 7 bases. This CDR3 has 15 amino acids. V dropped 2 bases and J dropped 7; count of bases not matched to a gene: 8. Germline-derived CDR1 and CDR2 are MDHEN and SYDVKM.